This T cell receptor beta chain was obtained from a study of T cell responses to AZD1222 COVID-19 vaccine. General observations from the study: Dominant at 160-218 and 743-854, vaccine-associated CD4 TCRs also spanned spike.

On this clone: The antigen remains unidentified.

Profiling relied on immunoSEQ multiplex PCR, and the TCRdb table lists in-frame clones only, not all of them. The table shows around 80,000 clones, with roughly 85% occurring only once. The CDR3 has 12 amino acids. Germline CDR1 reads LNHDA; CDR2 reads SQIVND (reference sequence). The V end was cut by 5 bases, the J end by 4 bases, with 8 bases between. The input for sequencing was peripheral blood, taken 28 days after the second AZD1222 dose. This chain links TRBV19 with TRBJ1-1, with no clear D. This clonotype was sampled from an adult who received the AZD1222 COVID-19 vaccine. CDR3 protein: CASSWTGTEAFF. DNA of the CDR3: TGTGCCAGTAGTTGGACGGGCACTGAAGCTTTCTTT.